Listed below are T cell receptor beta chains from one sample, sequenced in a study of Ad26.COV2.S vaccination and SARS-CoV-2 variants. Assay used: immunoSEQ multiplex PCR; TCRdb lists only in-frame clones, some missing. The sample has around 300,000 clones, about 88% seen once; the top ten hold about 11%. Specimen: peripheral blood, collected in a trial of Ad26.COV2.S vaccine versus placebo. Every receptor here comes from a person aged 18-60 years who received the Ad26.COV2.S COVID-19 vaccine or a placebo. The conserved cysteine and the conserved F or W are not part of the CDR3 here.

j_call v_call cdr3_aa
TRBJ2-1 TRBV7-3 ASSPTGYNEQF
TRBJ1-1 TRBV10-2 ASSGKGGAAF
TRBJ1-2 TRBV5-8 ASRRQDLTLYGYT
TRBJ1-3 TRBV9 ASSVGQSGNTIY
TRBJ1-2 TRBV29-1 SVQPGTGALYGYT
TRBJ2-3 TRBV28 ASRPTPRLAGWSDTQY
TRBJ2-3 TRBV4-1 ASSQAEGWVTKSGDTQY
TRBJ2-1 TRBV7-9 ASSPTDRGQF
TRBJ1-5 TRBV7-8 ASSLVTTNQPQH
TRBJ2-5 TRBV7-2 ASSFGQGQETQY
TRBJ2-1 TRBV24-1 ATSDLHTGGQF
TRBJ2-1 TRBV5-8 ASSPGNLRAGEQF
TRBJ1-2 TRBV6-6 ASSPGQGINYGYT
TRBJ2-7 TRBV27 ASSYSGILYEQY
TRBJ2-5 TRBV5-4 ASSLGGLEETQY
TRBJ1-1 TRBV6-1 ASSEDIGATEAF
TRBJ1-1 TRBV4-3 ASSQDARNTEAF
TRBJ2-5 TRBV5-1 ASSNTGGQETQY
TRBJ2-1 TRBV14 ASSQGIATYNEQF
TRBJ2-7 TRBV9 ASSVGLAGSYEQY
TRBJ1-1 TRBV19 ASKGSGQGAF
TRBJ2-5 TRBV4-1 ASSQDIAGGRYSETQY
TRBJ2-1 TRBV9 ASSVERENYNEQF
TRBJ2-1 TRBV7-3 ASSRQPPDEQF
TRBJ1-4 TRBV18 ASSPGQGTNEKLF
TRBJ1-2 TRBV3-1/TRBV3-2 ASSQDLRYGYT
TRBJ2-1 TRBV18 ASSPQARSSYNEQF
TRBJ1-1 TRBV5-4 ASSSDRFEAF
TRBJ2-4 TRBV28 ASSSSGGVGNIQY
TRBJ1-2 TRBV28 ASSSRVYGYT
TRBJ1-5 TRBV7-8 ASSLERNQPQH
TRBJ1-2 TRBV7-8 ASSSRVFNYGYT
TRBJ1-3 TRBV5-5 ASSLPGISSGNTIY
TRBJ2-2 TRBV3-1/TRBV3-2 ASSQEIGRLELF
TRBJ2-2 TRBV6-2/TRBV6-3 ASSDVPTGELF
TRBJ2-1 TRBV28 ASHLGLANNEQF
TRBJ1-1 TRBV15 ATSTASRSTEAF
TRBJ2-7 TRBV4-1 ASSQGSGLASYEQY
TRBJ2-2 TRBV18 ASSPSGTNTGELF
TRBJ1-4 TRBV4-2 ASSQEGGVGKLF
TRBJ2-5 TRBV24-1 ATSDWGQGEETQY
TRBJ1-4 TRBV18 ASSRERQTNEKLF
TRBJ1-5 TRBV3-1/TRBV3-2 ASSPSGGGGQPQH
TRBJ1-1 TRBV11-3 ASSLGQGASEAF
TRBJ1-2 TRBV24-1 ATSDFRGNGYT
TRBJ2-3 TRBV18 ASSPRLASASTDTQY
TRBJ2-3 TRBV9 ASSVDSGLTDTQY
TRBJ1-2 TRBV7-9 ASTLSTGNRDGYT
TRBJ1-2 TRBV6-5 ASSYSAGGGGYT
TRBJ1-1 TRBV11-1 ASSPGTGTPRAF
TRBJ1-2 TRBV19 ASSPNDLRGYT
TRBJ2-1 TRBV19 ASSMFLVRSAVYNEQF
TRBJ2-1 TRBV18 ASSPLAGNEQF
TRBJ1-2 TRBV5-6 ASSLDAGLYYGYT
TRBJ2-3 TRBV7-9 ASSSSTGSITDTQY